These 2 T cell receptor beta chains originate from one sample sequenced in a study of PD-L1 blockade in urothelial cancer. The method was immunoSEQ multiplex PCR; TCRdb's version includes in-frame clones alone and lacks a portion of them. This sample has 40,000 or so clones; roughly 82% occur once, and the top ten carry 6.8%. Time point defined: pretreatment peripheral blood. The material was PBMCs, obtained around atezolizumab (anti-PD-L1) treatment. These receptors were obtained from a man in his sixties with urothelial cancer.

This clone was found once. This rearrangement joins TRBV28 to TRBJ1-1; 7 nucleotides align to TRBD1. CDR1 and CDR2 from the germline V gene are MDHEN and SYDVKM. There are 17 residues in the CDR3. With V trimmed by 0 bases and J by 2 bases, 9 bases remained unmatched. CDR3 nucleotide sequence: TGTGCCAGCAGTTTATGGTCAGGGGGAGGTCACAACACTGAAGCTTTCTTT. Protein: CASSLWSGGGHNTEAFF.

This CDR3 is CASCLEDVGNQPQHF. In nucleotides, the CDR3 is TGTGCCAGCTGCCTCGAGGATGTAGGCAATCAGCCCCAGCATTTT. The gene calls are TRBV2 and TRBJ1-5; D is unclear. The length of the CDR3 is 15 residues. Trimming removed 8 bases from V and 2 bases from J, with 16 bases in between. Germline CDR1 reads SNHLY; CDR2 reads FYNNEI.